The clone carrying this TCR delta chain was seen only a few times. The antigen remains unidentified. The translation of this DNA and the TCRdb protein of a much larger clone differ at residue 19, probably owing to a read error; the protein shown here is translated from the DNA. This sample is drawn from a study of γδ T cells in repeated Plasmodium falciparum infection. Looking at the study overall: Over roughly 600 days, donors received four mosquito-bite P. falciparum NF54 infections. General study findings and limits: One small rural Malian village, predominantly a single ethnic group, supplied the cohort.

TCRdb made new clone calls on the multiplex PCR reads using CATT. The sample has 45,000 to 50,000 delta-chain clones; around 1.6% are singletons. The clonotype comes from a pool of human donors (malaria-infected and uninfected, not separated). The specimen was gamma-delta T cells from blood.

Written as DNA, the CDR3 is TGTGCTCTTGGGGAGCTAGGGTGGAGCCGCCAAGGCCCTCTTCGACCGTACACCGGTAAACTCATCTTT. It codes for CALGELGWSRQGPLRPYTGKLIF. V and J are TRDV1 and TRDJ1; D not resolved. Germline values: CDR1 TSWWSYY, CDR2 QGS. The CDR3 is 23 amino acids.